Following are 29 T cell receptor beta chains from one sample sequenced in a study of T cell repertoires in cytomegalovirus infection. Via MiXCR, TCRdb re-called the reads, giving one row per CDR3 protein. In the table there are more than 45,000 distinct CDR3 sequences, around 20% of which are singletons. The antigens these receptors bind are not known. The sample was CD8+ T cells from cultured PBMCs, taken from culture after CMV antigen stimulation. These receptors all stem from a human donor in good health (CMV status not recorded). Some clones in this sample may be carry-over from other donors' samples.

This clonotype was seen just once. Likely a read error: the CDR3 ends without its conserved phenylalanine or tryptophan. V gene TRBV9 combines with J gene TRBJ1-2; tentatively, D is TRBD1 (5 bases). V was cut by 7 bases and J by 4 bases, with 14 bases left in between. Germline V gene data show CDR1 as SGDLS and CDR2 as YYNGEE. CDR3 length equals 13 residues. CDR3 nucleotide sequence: TGTGCCAGCTTCTCCGGGACGGTCTATGGCTACACCTTG. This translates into CASFSGTVYGYTL.

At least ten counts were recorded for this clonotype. The CDR3, as DNA: TGCGCCAGCAGCCAAGAATTAGCATCTATTCCTGGCTACACCTTC. Its translation is CASSQELASIPGYTF. The V and J genes are TRBV4-3 and TRBJ1-2; D is ambiguous. Germline V gene lookup returns CDR1 LGHNA and CDR2 YSLEER. The CDR3 totals 15 residues. With 0 bases removed from V and 7 bases from J, the gap between germline ends came to 15 bases.

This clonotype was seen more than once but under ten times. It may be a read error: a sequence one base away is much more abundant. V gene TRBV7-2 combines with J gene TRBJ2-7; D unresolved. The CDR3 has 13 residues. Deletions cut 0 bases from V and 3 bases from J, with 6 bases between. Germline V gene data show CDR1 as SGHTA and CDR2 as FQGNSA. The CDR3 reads CASSLAGNYEQYF. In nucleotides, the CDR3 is TGTGCCAGCAGCTTAGCGGGCAACTACGAGCAGTACTTC.

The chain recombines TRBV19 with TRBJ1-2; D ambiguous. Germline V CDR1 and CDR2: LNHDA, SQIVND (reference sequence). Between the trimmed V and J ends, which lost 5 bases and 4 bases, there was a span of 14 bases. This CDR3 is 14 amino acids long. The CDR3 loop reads CASSPEGRSYGYTF. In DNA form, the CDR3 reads TGTGCCAGTAGTCCCGAAGGACGGTCCTATGGCTACACCTTC. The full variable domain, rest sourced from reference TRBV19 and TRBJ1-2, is DGGITQSPKYLFRKEGQNVTLSCEQNLNHDAMYWYRQDPGQGLRLIYYSQIVNDFQKGDIAEGYSVSREKKESFPLTVTSAQKNPTAFYLCASSPEGRSYGYTFGSGTRLTVV.

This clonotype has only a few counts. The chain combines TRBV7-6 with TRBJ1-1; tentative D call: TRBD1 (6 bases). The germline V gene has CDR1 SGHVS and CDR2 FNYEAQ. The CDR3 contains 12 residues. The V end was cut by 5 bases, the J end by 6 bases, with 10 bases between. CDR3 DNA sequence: TGTGCCAGCAGCCTCAGGGGACCTGAAGCTTTCTTT. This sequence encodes CASSLRGPEAFF.

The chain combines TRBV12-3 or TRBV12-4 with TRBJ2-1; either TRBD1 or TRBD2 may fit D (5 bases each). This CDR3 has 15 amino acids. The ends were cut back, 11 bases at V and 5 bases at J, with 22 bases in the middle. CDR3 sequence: CAATAGDGINNEQFF. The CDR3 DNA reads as TGTGCCGCCACCGCCGGGGACGGGATCAACAATGAGCAGTTCTTC.

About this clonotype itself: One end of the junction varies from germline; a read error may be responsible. The CDR3 DNA reads TGTGTCAGCAGTTGGGGACCAGCTGACTACGAGCAGTACTTC. Residues: CVSSWGPADYEQYF. The chain recombines TRBV12-3 or TRBV12-4 with TRBJ2-7, with D possibly being TRBD1 or TRBD2 (5 bases each). There are 14 residues in the CDR3.

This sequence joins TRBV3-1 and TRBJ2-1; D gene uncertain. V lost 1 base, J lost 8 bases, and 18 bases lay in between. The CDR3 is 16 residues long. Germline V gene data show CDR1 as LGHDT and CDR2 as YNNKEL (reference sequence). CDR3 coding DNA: TGTGCCAGCAGCCAAGTAATCTTTACAGCCCAGGATGAGCAGTTCTTC. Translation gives CASSQVIFTAQDEQFF.

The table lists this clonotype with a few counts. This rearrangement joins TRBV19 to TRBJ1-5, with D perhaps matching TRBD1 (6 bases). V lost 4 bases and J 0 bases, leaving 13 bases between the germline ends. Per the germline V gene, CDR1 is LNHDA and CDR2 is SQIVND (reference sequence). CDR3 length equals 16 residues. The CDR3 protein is CASSTWTDYSNQPQHF. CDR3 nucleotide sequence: TGTGCCAGTAGTACGTGGACAGATTATAGCAATCAGCCCCAGCATTTT.

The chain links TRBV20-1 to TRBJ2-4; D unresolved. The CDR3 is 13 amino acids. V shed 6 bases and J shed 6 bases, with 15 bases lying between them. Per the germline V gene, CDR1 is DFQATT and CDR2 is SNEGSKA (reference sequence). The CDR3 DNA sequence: TGCAGTGCCAGACATGAGTTCTTAAACATTCAGTACTTC. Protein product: CSARHEFLNIQYF.

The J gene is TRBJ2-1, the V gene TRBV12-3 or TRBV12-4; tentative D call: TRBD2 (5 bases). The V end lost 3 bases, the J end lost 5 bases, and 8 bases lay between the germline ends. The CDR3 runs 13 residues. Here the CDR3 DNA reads TGTGCCAGCAGTTTGGGAGCGGACAATGAGCAGTTCTTC. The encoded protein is CASSLGADNEQFF.

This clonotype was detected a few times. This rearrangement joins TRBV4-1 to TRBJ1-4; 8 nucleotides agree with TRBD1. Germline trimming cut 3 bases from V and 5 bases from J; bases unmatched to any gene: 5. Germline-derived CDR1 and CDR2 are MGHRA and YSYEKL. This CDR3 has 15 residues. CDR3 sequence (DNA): TGCGCCAGCAGCCATGACAGGGGTCAGAATGAAAAACTGTTTTTT. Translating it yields CASSHDRGQNEKLFF.

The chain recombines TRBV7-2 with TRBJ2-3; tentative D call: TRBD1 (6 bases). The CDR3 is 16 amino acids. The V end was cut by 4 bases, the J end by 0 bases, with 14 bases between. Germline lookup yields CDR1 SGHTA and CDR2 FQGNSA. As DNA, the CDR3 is TGTGCCAGCAGCTCAAGGGACATCTCTAGCACAGATACGCAGTATTTT. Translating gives CASSSRDISSTDTQYF.

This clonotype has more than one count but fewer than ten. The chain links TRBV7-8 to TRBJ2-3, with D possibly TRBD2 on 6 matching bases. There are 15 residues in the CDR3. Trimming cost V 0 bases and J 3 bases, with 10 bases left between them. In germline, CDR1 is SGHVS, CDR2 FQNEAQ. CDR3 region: CASSLASSGTDTQYF. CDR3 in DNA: TGTGCCAGCAGCTTAGCATCCAGCGGGACAGATACGCAGTATTTT.

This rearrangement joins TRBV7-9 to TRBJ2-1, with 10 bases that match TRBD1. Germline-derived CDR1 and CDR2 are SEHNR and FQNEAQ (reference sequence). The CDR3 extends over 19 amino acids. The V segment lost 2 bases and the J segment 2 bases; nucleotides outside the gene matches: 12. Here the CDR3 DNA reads TGTGCCAGCAGCTTATTGACAGGGGGCGCGTGGTTTGCCTACAATGAGCAGTTCTTC. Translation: CASSLLTGGAWFAYNEQFF.

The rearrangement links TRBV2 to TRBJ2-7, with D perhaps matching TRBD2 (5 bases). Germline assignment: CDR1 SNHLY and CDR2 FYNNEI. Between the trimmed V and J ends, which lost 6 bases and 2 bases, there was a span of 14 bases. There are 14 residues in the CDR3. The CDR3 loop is CASRVLVNPYEQYF. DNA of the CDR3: TGTGCCAGCAGGGTACTAGTTAACCCCTACGAGCAGTACTTC. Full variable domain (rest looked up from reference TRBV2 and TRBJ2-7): EPEVTQTPSHQVTQMGQEVILRCVPISNHLYFYWYRQILGQKVEFLVSFYNNEISEKSEIFDDQFSVERPDGSNFTLKIRSTKLEDSAMYFCASRVLVNPYEQYFGPGTRLTVT.

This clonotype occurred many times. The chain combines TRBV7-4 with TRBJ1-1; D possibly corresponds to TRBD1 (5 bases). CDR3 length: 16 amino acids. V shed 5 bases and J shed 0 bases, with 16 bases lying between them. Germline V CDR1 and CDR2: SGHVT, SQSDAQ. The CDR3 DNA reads TGTGCCAGCAGCCTTGGGAGTTCGGGGGTGAACACTGAAGCTTTCTTT. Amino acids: CASSLGSSGVNTEAFF.

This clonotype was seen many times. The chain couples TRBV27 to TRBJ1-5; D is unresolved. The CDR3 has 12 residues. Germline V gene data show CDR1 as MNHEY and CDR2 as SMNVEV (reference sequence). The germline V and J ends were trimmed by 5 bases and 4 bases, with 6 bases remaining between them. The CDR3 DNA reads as TGTGCCAGCAGTAGTGGGAATCAGCCCCAGCATTTT. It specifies CASSSGNQPQHF.

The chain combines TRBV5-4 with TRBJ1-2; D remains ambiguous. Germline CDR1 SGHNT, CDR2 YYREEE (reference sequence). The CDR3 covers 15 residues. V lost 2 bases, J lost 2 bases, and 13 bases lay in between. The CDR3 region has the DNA TGTGCCAGCAGCTTTCGGGAGGGTTTGAACTATGGCTACACCTTC. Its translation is CASSFREGLNYGYTF.

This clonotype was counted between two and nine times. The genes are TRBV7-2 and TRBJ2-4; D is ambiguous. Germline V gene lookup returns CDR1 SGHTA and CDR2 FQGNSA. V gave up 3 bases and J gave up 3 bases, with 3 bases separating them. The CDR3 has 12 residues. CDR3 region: CASSLGKNIQYF. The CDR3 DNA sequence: TGTGCCAGCAGCTTGGGCAAAAACATTCAGTACTTC.

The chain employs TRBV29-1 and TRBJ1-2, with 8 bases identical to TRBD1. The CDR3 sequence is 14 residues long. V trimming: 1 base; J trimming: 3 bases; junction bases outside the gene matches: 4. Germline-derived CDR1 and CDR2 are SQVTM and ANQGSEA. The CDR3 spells CSVEATGAHYGYTF. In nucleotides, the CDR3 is TGCAGCGTTGAAGCGACAGGGGCCCACTATGGCTACACCTTC.

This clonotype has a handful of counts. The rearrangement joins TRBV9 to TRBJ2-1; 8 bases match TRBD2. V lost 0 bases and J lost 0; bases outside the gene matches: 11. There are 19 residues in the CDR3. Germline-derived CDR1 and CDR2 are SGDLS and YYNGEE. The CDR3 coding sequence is TGTGCCAGCAGCGTAGGGAAACTTAGCGGGACTCTCTCCTACAATGAGCAGTTCTTC. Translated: CASSVGKLSGTLSYNEQFF.

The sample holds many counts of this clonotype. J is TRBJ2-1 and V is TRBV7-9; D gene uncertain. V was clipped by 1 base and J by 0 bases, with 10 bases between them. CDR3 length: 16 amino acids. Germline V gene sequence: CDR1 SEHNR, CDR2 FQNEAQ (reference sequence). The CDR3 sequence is CASSLERVSSYNEQFF. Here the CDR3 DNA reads TGTGCCAGCAGCTTAGAACGCGTTAGCTCCTACAATGAGCAGTTCTTC.

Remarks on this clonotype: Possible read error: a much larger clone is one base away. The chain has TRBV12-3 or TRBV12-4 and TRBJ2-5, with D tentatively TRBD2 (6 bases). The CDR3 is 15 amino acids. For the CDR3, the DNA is TGTGCCAGCAGTTTACTAGGACTAACTAAAGAGAACCAGTACTTC. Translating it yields CASSLLGLTKENQYF.

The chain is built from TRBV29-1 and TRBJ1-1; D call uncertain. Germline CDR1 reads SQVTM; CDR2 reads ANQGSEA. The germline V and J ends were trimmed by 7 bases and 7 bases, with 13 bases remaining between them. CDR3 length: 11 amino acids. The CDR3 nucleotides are TGCAGCGCCACGACAAGGGATGAAGCTTTCTTT. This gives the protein CSATTRDEAFF.

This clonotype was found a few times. CDR3 in amino acids: CASRQELYEQYF. The DNA of the CDR3 is TGTGCCAGCCGACAAGAACTCTACGAGCAGTACTTC. V usage is TRBV28 and J usage is TRBJ2-7; D gene uncertain. The V gene's germline CDR1 is MDHEN and CDR2 SYDVKM. V gave up 8 bases and J gave up 3 bases, with 11 bases separating them. The length of the CDR3 is 12 residues.

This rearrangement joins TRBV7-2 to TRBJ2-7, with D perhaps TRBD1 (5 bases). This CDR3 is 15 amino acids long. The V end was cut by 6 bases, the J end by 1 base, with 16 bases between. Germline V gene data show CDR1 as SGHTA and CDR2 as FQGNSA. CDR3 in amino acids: CASSFHTGYSYEQYF. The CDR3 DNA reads TGTGCCAGCAGTTTCCATACAGGTTATTCCTACGAGCAGTACTTC. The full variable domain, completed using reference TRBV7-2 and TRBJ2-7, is GAGVSQSPSNKVTEKGKDVELRCDPISGHTALYWYRQSLGQGLEFLIYFQGNSAPDKSGLPSDRFSAERTGGSVSTLTIQRTQQEDSAVYLCASSFHTGYSYEQYFGPGTRLTVT.

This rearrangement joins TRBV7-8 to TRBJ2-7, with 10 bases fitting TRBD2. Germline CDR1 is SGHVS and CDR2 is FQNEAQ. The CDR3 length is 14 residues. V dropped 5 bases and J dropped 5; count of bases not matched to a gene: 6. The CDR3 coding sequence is TGTGCCAGCAGCCTTATAGCGGGAGGAAACGAGCAGTACTTC. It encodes CASSLIAGGNEQYF.

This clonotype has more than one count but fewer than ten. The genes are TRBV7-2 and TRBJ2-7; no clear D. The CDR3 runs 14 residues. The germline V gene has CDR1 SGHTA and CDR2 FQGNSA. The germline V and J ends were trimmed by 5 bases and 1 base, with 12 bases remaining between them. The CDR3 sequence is CASSPFLGSYEQYF. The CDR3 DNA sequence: TGTGCCAGCAGCCCCTTTCTGGGTTCCTACGAGCAGTACTTC.